These T cell receptor beta chains were read from a single sample in a study of T-cell memory formation after mild COVID-19. TCRdb ran MiXCR on the 5' RACE reads and lists one entry per CDR3 protein. Among about 340,000 distinct CDR3 sequences listed, approximately 12% were seen once. What was sequenced was PBMCs or a T cell subset sorted from them (not recorded which). These receptors were obtained from a man aged 18 to 29 who had mild COVID-19 (a few samples of this study predate the infection). Cell type and time point are not known. Each CDR3 is given with its conserved first and last residue. The D gene is left open where the match is weak. Clone size, where shown, is once, few, many, or a class for clones that have expanded.

d_call	clone_size	v_call	j_call	cdr3_nt	cdr3_aa
TRBD2	.	TRBV20-1	TRBJ2-2	TGCAGTGCTGATCGGGGGGGCACCGGGGAGCTGTTTTTT	CSADRGGTGELFF
.	many	TRBV5-1	TRBJ2-6	TGCGCCAGCAGCTTGCGAACCTCTGGGGCCAACGTCCTGACTTTC	CASSLRTSGANVLTF
.	few	TRBV3-1	TRBJ2-3	TGTGCCAGCAGCCCGGATATTCCAGATACGCAGTATTTT	CASSPDIPDTQYF
.	.	TRBV6-5	TRBJ2-4	TGTGCCAGCAGGAAACCCGGGACGACGGATCAGTACTTC	CASRKPGTTDQYF
.	.	TRBV7-2	TRBJ1-3	TGTGCCAGCAGACCTGACAGCCGGCTCTCTGGAAACACCATATATTTT	CASRPDSRLSGNTIYF
TRBD1	.	TRBV10-3	TRBJ2-1	TGTGCCATCATGGAGGGGACAGGGAGATTCAATGAGCAGTTCTTC	CAIMEGTGRFNEQFF
.	many	TRBV6-6	TRBJ1-2	TGTGCCAGCAGTTACCAACAGGGATACTATGGCTACACCTTC	CASSYQQGYYGYTF
.	.	TRBV6-5	TRBJ2-7	TGTGCCAGCAGTTCCAATGGGGACGAGCAGTACTTC	CASSSNGDEQYF
.	.	TRBV5-1	TRBJ2-3	TGCGCCAGCAGGTCCGGCAGCCTTTCTAGCACAGATACGCAGTATTTT	CASRSGSLSSTDTQYF
.	once	TRBV6-6	TRBJ1-2	TGTGCCAGCACCTCCCCAGGTGGTGGCTACACCTTC	CASTSPGGGYTF
TRBD2	few	TRBV4-3	TRBJ2-3	TGCGCCAGCAGCCCCCAGCGGGGGAACACAGATACGCAGTATTTT	CASSPQRGNTDTQYF
.	many	TRBV7-2	TRBJ2-4	TGTGCCAGCAGCCCCTCTGGAGACATTCAGTCCTTC	CASSPSGDIQSF
.	once	TRBV6-5	TRBJ1-5	TGTGCCAGCAGTTACGGAGCTAGCAATCAGCCCCAGCATTTT	CASSYGASNQPQHF
.	few	TRBV12-5	TRBJ2-1	TGTGCTAGTGGTCCTCAATCGGGGGACGAGCAGTTCTTC	CASGPQSGDEQFF
.	.	TRBV14	TRBJ2-1	TGTGCCAGCAGCCAAGATGAAGGGCCCCAGTTCTTC	CASSQDEGPQFF
.	few	TRBV20-1	TRBJ2-3	TGCAGTGCTAGGCCCGGTGTTAACACAGATACGCAGTATTTT	CSARPGVNTDTQYF
.	few	TRBV6-6	TRBJ2-1	TGTGCCAGCGCGGCGGGCGGCAATGAGCAGTTCTTC	CASAAGGNEQFF
.	.	TRBV20-1	TRBJ1-5	TGCAGTGCTAGAGATTTCAGGATCCATCAGCCCCAGCATTTT	CSARDFRIHQPQHF
.	many	TRBV7-2	TRBJ1-1	TGTGCCAGCAGCGCTAGGGCTCAGGGGCTCATGAACACTGAAGCTTTCTTT	CASSARAQGLMNTEAFF
.	.	TRBV3-1	TRBJ2-5	TGTGCCAGTAGTCAAGCCCGGGAGACCCAGTACTTC	CASSQARETQYF
TRBD1	.	TRBV5-1	TRBJ2-2	TGCGCCAGCAAAACCGGGACAGGGGTCACCGGGGAGCTGTTTTTT	CASKTGTGVTGELFF
TRBD2	.	TRBV28	TRBJ2-3	TGTGCCAGCAGTTGGGTTAGCGGGGGGCCAGATACGCAGTATTTT	CASSWVSGGPDTQYF
TRBD1	.	TRBV12-3/TRBV12-4	TRBJ1-5	TGTGCCAGCAGCCACGACAGGGATATTCAGCCCCAGCATTTT	CASSHDRDIQPQHF
TRBD2	.	TRBV11-3	TRBJ2-1	TGTGCCAGCAGCCCTGGGACTAGCGGGGGGGCGGGGGAGCAGTTCTTC	CASSPGTSGGAGEQFF
TRBD2	.	TRBV6-2/TRBV6-3	TRBJ2-1	TGTGCCAGCAGAAACCCCCCCCTAGCGGGGGGTTACAATGAGCAGTTCTTC	CASRNPPLAGGYNEQFF
.	few	TRBV4-3	TRBJ2-1	TGCGCCAGCAGCCATCCAGGGGCCTACAATGAGCAGTTCTTC	CASSHPGAYNEQFF
.	.	TRBV7-3	TRBJ2-3	TGTGCCAGCAGCGGTCCCCCCCGTCCGGGCGGGGATCCAGATACGCAGTATTTT	CASSGPPRPGGDPDTQYF